This T cell receptor beta chain was retrieved from a study of early T cells in non-severe SARS-CoV-2 infection. Whole-study context: Chains were not paired, and sequencing was done on bulk RNA from unsorted whole blood.

One entry per CDR3 protein results from TCRdb running MiXCR on the 5' RACE reads. The sample has some 83,000 distinct CDR3 sequences, 10% seen once. Germline V gene data show CDR1 as SGHTA and CDR2 as FQGNSA. This CDR3 comprises 16 residues. V was trimmed by 5 bases and J by 6 bases, leaving 17 bases between them. This TCR was sampled from an adult who was a healthcare worker with PCR-confirmed SARS-CoV-2 infection or an uninfected control (not recorded which). The input for sequencing was whole blood, taken at baseline. This chain joins TRBV7-2 and TRBJ1-6; possible D gene TRBD1, 5 bases. The CDR3: CASSLGTLRGNSPLHF. The CDR3 bases are TGTGCCAGCAGCCTCGGGACTCTCCGGGGTAATTCACCCCTCCACTTT. The full variable domain, with the rest looked up from reference TRBV7-2 and TRBJ1-6, is GAGVSQSPSNKVTEKGKDVELRCDPISGHTALYWYRQSLGQGLEFLIYFQGNSAPDKSGLPSDRFSAERTGGSVSTLTIQRTQQEDSAVYLCASSLGTLRGNSPLHFGNGTRLTVT.